This T cell receptor (beta chain) was recorded in a study of T-cell memory formation after mild COVID-19. Study-level information: Largely donor-specific sequence clusters came from a couple of donors.

Study findings and constraints: From day 15 to 85, contracting clones were balanced between CD4 and CD8, whereas later expanders leaned toward CD4+. Clones that contracted clustered mainly in CM and EM if CD4+ and in EMRA if CD8+.

This clonotype was picked up many times. Antigen unknown. Constant-segment primers and 5'RACE yielded cDNA libraries for TCR alpha and TCR beta, each carrying sample barcodes and UMIs. TCRdb re-called the 5' RACE reads through MiXCR, storing one row per CDR3 protein. The sample has some 310,000 distinct CDR3 sequences; around a fifth are singletons. V lost 5 bases, J lost 5 bases, and 8 bases stayed unmatched. CDR1 is SGHAT, CDR2 FQNNGV, per germline. This CDR3 comprises 15 residues. The chain uses TRBV11-2 and TRBJ2-1; 8 positions match TRBD2. The sequenced material came from PBMCs or a T cell subset sorted from them (not recorded which). This clonotype was sampled from a man between 18 and 29 years old who had mild COVID-19 (a few samples of this study predate the infection). Cell type and time point are not known. The CDR3 loop reads CASSLEFSGDNEQFF. The CDR3 nucleotides are TGTGCCAGCAGCCTCGAGTTTAGCGGGGACAATGAGCAGTTCTTC.